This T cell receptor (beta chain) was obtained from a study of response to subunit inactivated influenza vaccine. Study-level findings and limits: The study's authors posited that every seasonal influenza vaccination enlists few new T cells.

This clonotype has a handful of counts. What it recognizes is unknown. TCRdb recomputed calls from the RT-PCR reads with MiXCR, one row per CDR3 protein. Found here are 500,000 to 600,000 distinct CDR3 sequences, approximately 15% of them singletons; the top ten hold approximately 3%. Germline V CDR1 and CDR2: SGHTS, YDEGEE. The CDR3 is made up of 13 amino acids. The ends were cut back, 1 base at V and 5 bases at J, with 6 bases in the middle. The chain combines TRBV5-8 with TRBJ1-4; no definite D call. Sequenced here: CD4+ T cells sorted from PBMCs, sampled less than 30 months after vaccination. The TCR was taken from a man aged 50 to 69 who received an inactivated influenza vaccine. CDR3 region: CASSLLDNEKLFF. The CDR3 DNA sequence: TGTGCCAGCAGCTTGTTGGACAATGAAAAACTGTTTTTT.